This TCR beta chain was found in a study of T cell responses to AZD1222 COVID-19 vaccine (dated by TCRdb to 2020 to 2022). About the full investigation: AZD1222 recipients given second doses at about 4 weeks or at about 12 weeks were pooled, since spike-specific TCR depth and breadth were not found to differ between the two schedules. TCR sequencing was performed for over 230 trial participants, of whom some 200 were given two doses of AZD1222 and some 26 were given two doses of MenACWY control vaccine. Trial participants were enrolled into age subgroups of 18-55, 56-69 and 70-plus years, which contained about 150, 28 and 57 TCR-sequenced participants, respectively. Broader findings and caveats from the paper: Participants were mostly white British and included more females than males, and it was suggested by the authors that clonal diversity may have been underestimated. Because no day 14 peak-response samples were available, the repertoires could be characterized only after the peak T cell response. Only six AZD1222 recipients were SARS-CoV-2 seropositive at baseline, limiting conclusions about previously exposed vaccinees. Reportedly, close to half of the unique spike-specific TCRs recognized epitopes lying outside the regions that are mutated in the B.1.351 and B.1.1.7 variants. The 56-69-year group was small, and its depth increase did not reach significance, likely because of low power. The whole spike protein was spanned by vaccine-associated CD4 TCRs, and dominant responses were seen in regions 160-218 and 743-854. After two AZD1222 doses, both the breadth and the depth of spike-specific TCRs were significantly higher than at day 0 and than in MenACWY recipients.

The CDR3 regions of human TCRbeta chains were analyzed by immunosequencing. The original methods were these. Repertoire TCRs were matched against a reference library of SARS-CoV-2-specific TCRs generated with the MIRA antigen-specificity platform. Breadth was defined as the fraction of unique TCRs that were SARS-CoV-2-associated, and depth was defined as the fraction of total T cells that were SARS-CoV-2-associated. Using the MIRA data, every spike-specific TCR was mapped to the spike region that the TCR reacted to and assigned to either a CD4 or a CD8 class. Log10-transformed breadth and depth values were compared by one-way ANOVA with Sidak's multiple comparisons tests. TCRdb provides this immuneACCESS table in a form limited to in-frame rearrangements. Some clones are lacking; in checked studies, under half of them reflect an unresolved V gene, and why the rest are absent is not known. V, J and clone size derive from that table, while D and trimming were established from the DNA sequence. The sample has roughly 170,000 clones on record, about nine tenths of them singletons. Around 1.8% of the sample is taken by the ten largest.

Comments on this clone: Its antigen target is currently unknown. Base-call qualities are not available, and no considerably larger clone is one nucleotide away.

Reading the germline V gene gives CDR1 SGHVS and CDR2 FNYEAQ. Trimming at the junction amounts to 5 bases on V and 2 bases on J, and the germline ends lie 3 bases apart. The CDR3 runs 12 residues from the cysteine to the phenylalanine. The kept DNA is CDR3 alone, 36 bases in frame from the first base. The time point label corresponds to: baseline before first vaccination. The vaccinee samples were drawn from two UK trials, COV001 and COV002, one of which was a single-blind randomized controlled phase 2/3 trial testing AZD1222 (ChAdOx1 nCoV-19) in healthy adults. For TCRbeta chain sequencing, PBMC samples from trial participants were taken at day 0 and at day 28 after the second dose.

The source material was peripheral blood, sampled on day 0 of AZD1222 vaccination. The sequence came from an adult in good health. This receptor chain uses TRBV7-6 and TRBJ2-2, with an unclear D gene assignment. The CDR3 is CASSGNTGELFF. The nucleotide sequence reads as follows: TGTGCCAGCAGCGGAAACACCGGGGAGCTGTTTTTT.